This T cell receptor (beta chain) was identified during a study of brain T cells in children with intractable seizures. General observations from the study: Only CDR3 sequence similarity suggested viral specificity, without known HCMV serostatus. Clones missing pre-surgery may reflect undersampling of that blood sample.

Here immunoSEQ multiplex PCR was the method, and the copy in TCRdb shows in-frame clones only, minus some. The sample includes 110,000 or so clones, around 94% of them seen just once. A word on this clone: Antigen: not known.

The sequenced cases were selected for having the highest brain T cell transcript signatures. Patients received at least one anti-epileptic drug before surgery. The CDR3 has 17 residues. CDR1 and CDR2 (germline): SGHRS, YFSETQ. Trimming removed 0 bases from V and 2 bases from J; junction bases left unmatched: 3. The receptor's source is a boy in the first two years of life with hemimegalencephaly and intractable seizures. Sequenced material: peripheral blood, taken at surgery. This chain uses TRBV5-1 with TRBJ1-6, with 9 bases lining up with TRBD1. The CDR3 DNA is TGCGCCAGCAGCTTGGCGGGGGACAGGGCCTATAATTCACCCCTCCACTTT. The encoded protein is CASSLAGDRAYNSPLHF. The whole variable domain, filled in from reference TRBV5-1 and TRBJ1-6, reads KAGVTQTPRYLIKTRGQQVTLSCSPISGHRSVSWYQQTPGQGLQFLFEYFSETQRNKGNFPGRFSGRQFSNSRSEMNVSTLELGDSALYLCASSLAGDRAYNSPLHFGNGTRLTVT.